This record covers a single T cell receptor beta chain. The data derive from a study of CD8+CD57+ T cells in acquired aplastic anemia. V shed 1 base and J 7 bases; nucleotides not matched to a gene: 8. Germline V gene sequence: CDR1 SGHTA, CDR2 FQGTGA. The CDR3 totals 17 residues. CDR3 and TCR beta VDJ profiling relied on genomic DNA as the template. TCRdb independently ran MiXCR on the reads; one entry per CDR3 protein. This sample yields 250,000 to 300,000 distinct CDR3 sequences, of which roughly 50% are seen a single time; 6.5% to 10% belongs to the top ten. Sequencing was carried out using sorted CD4+, CD8+, or CD8+CD57+ T cells (not recorded which) from PBMCs. The chain links TRBV7-3 to TRBJ2-2, with 11 bases identical to TRBD2. The sequence derives from a human donor with severe aplastic anemia or a healthy control (not recorded which). The CDR3 region has the DNA TGTGCCAGCAGCTTAAGGGGACTAGCGGAGGGCATCGGGGAGCTGTTTTTT. Its translation: CASSLRGLAEGIGELFF.